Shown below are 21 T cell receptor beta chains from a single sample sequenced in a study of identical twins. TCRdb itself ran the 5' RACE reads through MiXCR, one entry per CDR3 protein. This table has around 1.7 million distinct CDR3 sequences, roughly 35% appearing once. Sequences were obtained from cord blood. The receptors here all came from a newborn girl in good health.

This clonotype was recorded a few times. Here the CDR3 reads CSARGDRALYTEAFF. DNA for the CDR3: TGCAGTGCTAGAGGGGACAGGGCGTTGTACACTGAAGCTTTCTTT. This chain uses TRBV20-1 with TRBJ1-1; 9 nucleotides agree with TRBD1. This CDR3 has 15 residues. V dropped 1 base and J dropped 3; count of bases not matched to a gene: 6. In germline, CDR1 is DFQATT, CDR2 SNEGSKA (reference sequence).

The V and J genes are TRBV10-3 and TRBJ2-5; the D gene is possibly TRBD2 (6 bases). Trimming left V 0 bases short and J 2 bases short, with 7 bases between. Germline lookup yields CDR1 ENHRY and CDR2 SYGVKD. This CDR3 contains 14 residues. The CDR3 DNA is TGTGCCATCAGTGAGTCTCTAGCGCAAGAGACCCAGTACTTC. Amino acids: CAISESLAQETQYF.

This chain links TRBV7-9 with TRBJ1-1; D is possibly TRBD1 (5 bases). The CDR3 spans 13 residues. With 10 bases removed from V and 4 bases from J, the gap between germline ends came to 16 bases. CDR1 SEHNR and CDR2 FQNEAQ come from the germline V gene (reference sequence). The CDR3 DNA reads TGTGCCACCTGGGGACGGCCGGGCACTGAAGCTTTCTTT. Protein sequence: CATWGRPGTEAFF.

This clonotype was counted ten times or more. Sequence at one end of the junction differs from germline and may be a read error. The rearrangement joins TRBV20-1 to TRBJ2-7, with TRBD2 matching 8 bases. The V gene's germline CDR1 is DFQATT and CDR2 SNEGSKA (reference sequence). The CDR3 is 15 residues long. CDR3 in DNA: TGCAGTGCTCGAGACCTGACTAGCGCTTACTACGAGCAGTACTTC. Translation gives CSARDLTSAYYEQYF.

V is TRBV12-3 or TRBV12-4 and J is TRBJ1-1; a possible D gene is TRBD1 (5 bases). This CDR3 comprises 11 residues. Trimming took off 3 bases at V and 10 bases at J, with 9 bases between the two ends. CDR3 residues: CASSFGGVAFF. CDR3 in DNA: TGTGCCAGCAGTTTTGGGGGAGTAGCTTTCTTT.

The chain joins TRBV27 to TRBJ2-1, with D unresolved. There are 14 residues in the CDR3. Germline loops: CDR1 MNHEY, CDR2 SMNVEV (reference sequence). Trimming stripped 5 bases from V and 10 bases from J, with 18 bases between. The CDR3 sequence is CASSPAQGSYEQFF. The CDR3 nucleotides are TGTGCCAGCAGTCCAGCCCAAGGCTCCTACGAGCAGTTCTTC.

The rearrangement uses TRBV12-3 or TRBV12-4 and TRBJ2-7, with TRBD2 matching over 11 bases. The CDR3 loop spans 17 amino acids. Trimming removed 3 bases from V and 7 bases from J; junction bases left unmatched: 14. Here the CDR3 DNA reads TGTGCCAGCAGTTTCCACAGACTAGCGGGATCAGCGGGTGAGCAGTACTTC. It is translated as CASSFHRLAGSAGEQYF.

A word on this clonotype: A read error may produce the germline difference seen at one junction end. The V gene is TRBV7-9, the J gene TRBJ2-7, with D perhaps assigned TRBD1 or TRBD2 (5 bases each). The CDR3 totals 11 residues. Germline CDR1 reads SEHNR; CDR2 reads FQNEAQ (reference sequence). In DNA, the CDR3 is TGTGCCTGCAGAGGGGACTACGAGCAGTACTTC. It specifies CACRGDYEQYF.

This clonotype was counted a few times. The CDR3 loop is CASSPRTGLVRWTEAFF. CDR3 nucleotides: TGTGCCAGCAGCCCCCGGACAGGGTTAGTGAGATGGACTGAAGCTTTCTTT. This chain joins TRBV7-2 and TRBJ1-1; 8 bases fit TRBD1. V was pared by 5 bases and J by 5 bases, with 16 bases of the junction left unmatched. Germline V gives CDR1 SGHTA, CDR2 FQGNSA. This CDR3 is 17 amino acids long.

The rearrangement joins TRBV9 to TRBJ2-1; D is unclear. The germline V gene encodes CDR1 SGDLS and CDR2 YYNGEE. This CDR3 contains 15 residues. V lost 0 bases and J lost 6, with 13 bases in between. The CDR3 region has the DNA TGTGCCAGCAGCGTAGCTACGGGCAGCTTCAATGAGCAGTTCTTC. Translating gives CASSVATGSFNEQFF.

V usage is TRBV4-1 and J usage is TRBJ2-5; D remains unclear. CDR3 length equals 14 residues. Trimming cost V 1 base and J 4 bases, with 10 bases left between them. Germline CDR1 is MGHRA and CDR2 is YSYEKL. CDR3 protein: CASSQVGFVETQYF. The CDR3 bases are TGCGCCAGCAGCCAAGTGGGTTTCGTAGAGACCCAGTACTTC.

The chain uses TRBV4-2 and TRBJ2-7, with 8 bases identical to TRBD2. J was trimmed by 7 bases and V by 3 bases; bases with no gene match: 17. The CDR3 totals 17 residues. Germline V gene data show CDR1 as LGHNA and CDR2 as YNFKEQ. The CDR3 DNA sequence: TGTGCCAGCAGCCAGTTAACCGGGACTAGGGGCCTTCGGGAGCAGTACTTC. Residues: CASSQLTGTRGLREQYF.

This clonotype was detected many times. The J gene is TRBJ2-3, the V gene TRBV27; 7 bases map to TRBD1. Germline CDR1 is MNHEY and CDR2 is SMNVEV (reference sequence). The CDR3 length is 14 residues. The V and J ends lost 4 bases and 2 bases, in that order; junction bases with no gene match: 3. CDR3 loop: CASSSTGYTDTQYF. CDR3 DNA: TGTGCCAGCAGTTCGACAGGGTACACAGATACGCAGTATTTT.

CDR3 protein: CASSYSRDSPSYEQYF. Written as DNA, the CDR3 is TGTGCCAGCAGTTACTCGAGGGACAGTCCCTCCTACGAGCAGTACTTC. This chain joins TRBV6-6 and TRBJ2-7, with TRBD1 matching over 7 bases. Germline CDR1 MNHNY, CDR2 SVGAGI (reference sequence). CDR3 size: 16 residues. After removal of 0 bases from V and 0 bases from J, the junction contained 5 bases not matched to a gene.

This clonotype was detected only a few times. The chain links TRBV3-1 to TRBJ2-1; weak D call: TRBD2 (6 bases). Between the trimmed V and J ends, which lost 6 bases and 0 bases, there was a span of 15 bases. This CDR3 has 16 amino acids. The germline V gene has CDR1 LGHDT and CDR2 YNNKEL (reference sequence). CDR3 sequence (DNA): TGTGCCAGCAGGAATAGCGGAGCTCCCTCCTACAATGAGCAGTTCTTC. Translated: CASRNSGAPSYNEQFF.

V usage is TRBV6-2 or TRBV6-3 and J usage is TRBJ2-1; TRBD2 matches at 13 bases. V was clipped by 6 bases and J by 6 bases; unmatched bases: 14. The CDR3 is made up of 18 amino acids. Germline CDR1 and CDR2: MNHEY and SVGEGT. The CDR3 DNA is TGTGCCAGCAGGCGTCCTGGGACTAGCGGGATTTCGGGCAATGAGCAGTTCTTC. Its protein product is CASRRPGTSGISGNEQFF.

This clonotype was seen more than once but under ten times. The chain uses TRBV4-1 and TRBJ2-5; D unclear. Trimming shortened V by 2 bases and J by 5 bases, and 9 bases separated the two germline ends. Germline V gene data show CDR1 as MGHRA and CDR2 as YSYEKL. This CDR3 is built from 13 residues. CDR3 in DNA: TGCGCCAGCAGCCAACATATACCGGAGACCCAGTACTTC. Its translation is CASSQHIPETQYF.

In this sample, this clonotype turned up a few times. The CDR3 here is CASSQLAGFSTDTQYF. The CDR3 region has the DNA TGCGCCAGCAGCCAACTAGCGGGGTTTAGCACAGATACGCAGTATTTT. The chain is built from TRBV4-1 and TRBJ2-3; 9 bases map to TRBD2. Germline CDR1 and CDR2: MGHRA and YSYEKL. With V trimmed by 2 bases and J by 0 bases, 3 bases remained unmatched. The CDR3 length is 16 residues.

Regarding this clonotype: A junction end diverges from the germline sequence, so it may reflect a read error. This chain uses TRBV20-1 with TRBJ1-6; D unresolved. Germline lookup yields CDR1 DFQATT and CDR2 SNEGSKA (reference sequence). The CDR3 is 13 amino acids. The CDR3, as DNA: TGCAGTGCTAGAGATCCGGGGAATTCACCCCCCCACTTT. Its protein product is CSARDPGNSPPHF.

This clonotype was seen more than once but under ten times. The CDR3 reads CASTKRVAQYNEQFF. In DNA, the CDR3 is TGCGCCAGTACAAAGAGGGTAGCCCAGTACAATGAGCAGTTCTTC. The chain carries TRBV5-1 and TRBJ2-1; D possibly corresponds to TRBD2 (5 bases). This CDR3 has 15 residues. V was pared by 8 bases and J by 4 bases, with 19 bases between. Germline CDR1 SGHRS, CDR2 YFSETQ.

CDR3 amino acids: CSAKGSPYEQYF. CDR3 sequence (DNA): TGCAGTGCAAAGGGTTCGCCCTACGAGCAGTACTTC. The chain uses TRBV20-1 and TRBJ2-7; no definite D call. CDR1 and CDR2 from the germline V gene are DFQATT and SNEGSKA (reference sequence). The V and J ends lost 6 bases and 2 bases respectively, with 11 bases between them. CDR3 length equals 12 residues.